Following are 19 T cell receptor beta chains from one sample sequenced in a study of human CD8 memory T cell subsets. UMI-labeled 5' RACE was used, and it produced the TCR beta libraries. TCRdb re-called the 5' RACE reads, yielding one record per CDR3 amino acid sequence without DNA. The listing contains fewer than 20,000 distinct CDR3 sequences. Sequencing was performed on CD8+ T cells from PBMCs. The receptors were sampled from a human donor in good health.

This clonotype is deemed medium-sized by its frequency. The genes are TRBV7-9 and TRBJ2-7; there is no DNA to check the TCRdb D call of TRBD2. The CDR3 consists of 15 residues. The germline V gene has CDR1 SEHNR and CDR2 FQNEAQ (reference sequence). This chain's CDR3 is CASSPRVARSYEQYF.

The V and J genes are TRBV3-1 and TRBJ2-2; TCRdb's D gene call, TRBD1, goes unchecked for lack of DNA. The CDR3 sequence is 18 residues long. CDR1 is LGHDT and CDR2 is YNNKEL in the germline V gene (reference sequence). CDR3: CASSQEWRPRRDTGELFF. Supplemented by reference TRBV3-1 and TRBJ2-2, the full variable domain reads DTAVSQTPKYLVTQMGNDKSIKCEQNLGHDTMYWYKQDSKKFLKIMFSYNNKELIINETVPNRFSPKSPDKAHLNLHINSLELGDSAVYFCASSQEWRPRRDTGELFFGEGSRLTVL.

This clonotype is classed as medium-sized by frequency. This CDR3 reads CSATLTTTGGGRDTQYF. This chain connects TRBV20-1 to TRBJ2-3; TCRdb's assignment of TRBD1 cannot be checked, as there is no DNA. This CDR3 comprises 17 residues. Germline values: CDR1 DFQATT, CDR2 SNEGSKA (reference sequence).

The chain carries TRBV30 and TRBJ1-2; TCRdb calls TRBD1, which cannot be checked without DNA. Germline V gene lookup returns CDR1 GTSNPN and CDR2 SVGIG (reference sequence). CDR3 length equals 14 residues. CDR3 residues: CAWNRAFPNYGYTF.

The chain is built from TRBV24-1 and TRBJ2-3. The germline gives CDR1 KGHDR, CDR2 SFDVKD. The CDR3 covers 16 residues. The CDR3 spells CATSDLTQATTDTQYF.

CDR3 loop: CASSSEGRSSYNEQFF. This chain connects TRBV7-9 to TRBJ2-1; TCRdb gives TRBD1 as the D gene, but with no DNA this cannot be confirmed. This CDR3 comprises 16 residues. Per germline, CDR1 SEHNR and CDR2 FQNEAQ (reference sequence).

V gene TRBV10-2 combines with J gene TRBJ2-7; TCRdb returns TRBD2, unconfirmable since there is no DNA. The CDR3 length is 12 residues. Looked up from germline, CDR1 is WSHSY and CDR2 is SAAADI. The CDR3: CASRASSGEQYF.

J is TRBJ2-5 and V is TRBV20-1; the D call of TRBD2 rests on TCRdb alone, since no DNA is present to check it. Germline CDR1 is DFQATT and CDR2 is SNEGSKA (reference sequence). This CDR3 region has 17 residues. CDR3 residues: CSAAHREAGGPRETQYF.

The rearrangement links TRBV7-9 to TRBJ1-4. Germline V CDR1 and CDR2: SEHNR, FQNEAQ (reference sequence). This CDR3 spans 14 amino acids. CDR3 sequence reads: CAGRAWSTNEKLFF.

The chain combines TRBV20-1 with TRBJ2-1; as DNA is missing, the TRBD2 call by TCRdb cannot be tested. CDR1 DFQATT and CDR2 SNEGSKA come from the germline V gene (reference sequence). There are 18 residues in the CDR3. The CDR3 loop reads CSARRLAGEAFSYNEQFF.

The V call is TRBV4-1, the J call TRBJ2-1; checking the TCRdb D call of TRBD1 is not possible without DNA. Germline V gene sequence: CDR1 MGHRA, CDR2 YSYEKL. The CDR3 loop spans 14 amino acids. The chain's CDR3 is CASSHRRASGEQFF.

The chain joins TRBV20-1 to TRBJ2-1. CDR3 length: 14 amino acids. Germline lookup yields CDR1 DFQATT and CDR2 SNEGSKA (reference sequence). CDR3 residues: CSAQRLDPYNEQFF.

The rearrangement joins TRBV3-1 to TRBJ2-5; lacking DNA, the TRBD1 call made by TCRdb goes unchecked. CDR1 and CDR2 (germline): LGHDT, YNNKEL (reference sequence). The length of the CDR3 is 12 residues. Here the CDR3 reads CASELGRETQYF.

The chain's CDR3 is CASSFRTSGVGQYF. The chain joins TRBV27 to TRBJ2-7; the TCRdb D gene call, TRBD2, has no DNA to confirm it. This CDR3 is 14 amino acids long. Germline V gene lookup returns CDR1 MNHEY and CDR2 SMNVEV (reference sequence).

This CDR3 reads CASSLTSGALSWQFF. This chain joins TRBV11-2 and TRBJ2-1; absent DNA, TCRdb's TRBD1 call cannot be checked. Germline CDR1 is SGHAT and CDR2 is FQNNGV. There are 15 residues in the CDR3. The whole variable domain, filled in from reference TRBV11-2 and TRBJ2-1, reads EAGVAQSPRYKIIEKRQSVAFWCNPISGHATLYWYQQILGQGPKLLIQFQNNGVVDDSQLPKDRFSAERLKGVDSTLKIQPAKLEDSAVYLCASSLTSGALSWQFFGPGTRLTVL.

The rearrangement joins TRBV3-1 to TRBJ2-5; TCRdb picks TRBD2, but there is no DNA to check that call. The CDR3 consists of 16 residues. Germline loops: CDR1 LGHDT, CDR2 YNNKEL (reference sequence). The chain's CDR3 is CASSQVTGGPRETQYF.

J is TRBJ1-5 and V is TRBV7-9; checking the TCRdb D call of TRBD1 is not possible without DNA. This CDR3 has 15 amino acids. CDR1 and CDR2 from the germline V gene are SEHNR and FQNEAQ (reference sequence). The chain's CDR3 is CASATDRGGNQPQHF.

The chain employs TRBV29-1 and TRBJ1-4; the D call from TCRdb, TRBD1, cannot be confirmed without DNA. The CDR3 is 13 amino acids. Germline V gene lookup returns CDR1 SQVTM and CDR2 ANQGSEA. The CDR3 is CSVAGQLNEKLFF.

The chain recombines TRBV7-3 with TRBJ2-1; the TRBD2 assignment by TCRdb is unverifiable without DNA. Germline V gene lookup returns CDR1 SGHTA and CDR2 FQGTGA. The CDR3 consists of 14 residues. The CDR3 loop reads CASSPTMTSDEQFF.